This T cell receptor beta chain was identified during a study of T cell repertoires in cytomegalovirus infection. Study-wide context: TCR beta signatures that were public indicated CMV infection and matching HLA type. Study-level results: Cumulative frequency of public TCR beta families picked out carriers of CMV plus the relevant HLA. Clonotypes of TCR beta that were HLA-C-restricted and CMV-specific dominated the ex vivo response.

TCRdb re-analysed the reads in MiXCR, keeping a single row per CDR3 protein. The sample yields hundreds of thousands of distinct CDR3 sequences, around 6.4% seen once. The table lists this clonotype with many counts. What it binds is not known. Germline V gene lookup returns CDR1 LGHDT and CDR2 YNNKEL (reference sequence). V dropped 2 bases and J dropped 8; count of bases not matched to a gene: 7. The CDR3 extends over 15 amino acids. The receptor comes from a human donor in good health (CMV status not recorded). Some clones in this sample may be carry-over from other donors' samples. The rearrangement uses TRBV3-1 and TRBJ2-1, with 9 bases lining up with TRBD1. Sequences were obtained from PBMCs. This chain's CDR3 is CASSQRDRVNDEQFF. The CDR3 bases are TGTGCCAGCAGCCAAAGGGACAGGGTCAACGATGAGCAGTTCTTC.